The present T cell receptor beta chain was sequenced within a study of blood T cell repertoires in COVID-19. Cohort 3 donors were reported recovered after two negative PCRs, clearance, or symptom resolution. V lost 4 bases to trimming and J lost 4 bases; unmatched junction nucleotides: 7. CDR3 length: 15 residues. The germline gives CDR1 LNHNV, CDR2 YYDKDF (reference sequence). In the original processing: For nucleated cells, counts were estimated from reference gene primer amplification. Clones were read by immunoSEQ multiplex PCR, and TCRdb kept only the in-frame ones, dropping some. That table furnishes V, J and clone size, whereas the DNA furnished D and trimming. The data show approximately 300,000 clones, just under 90% seen once.

This receptor was obtained from a woman in her twenties or thirties who had recovered from COVID-19. Material for sequencing was PBMCs or T cells enriched from blood (not recorded which). The chain has TRBV15 and TRBJ2-5; 9 nucleotides match TRBD2. The CDR3 reads CATSKSSGIPETQYF. The CDR3 DNA reads TGTGCCACCAGCAAATCTAGCGGGATACCAGAGACCCAGTACTTC.